The text below deals with one TCR beta chain. Its antigen is not known. Germline V CDR1 and CDR2: LNHDA, SQIVND (reference sequence). The CDR3 spans 16 residues. V was clipped by 3 bases and J by 4 bases; unmatched bases: 11. These data belong to a study of cytomegalovirus exposure and HLA in healthy donors. Study-level results: The study dropped some indistinguishable V segments, TRBV6-2 and TRBV6-3 among them. In an earlier analysis, most TCR beta V segments were productive about 90% or about 30% of the time.

Amplification used 60 Vbeta primers and 13 Jbeta primers. Sequencing was performed with immunoSEQ multiplex PCR; in TCRdb, only in-frame clones are kept and a portion is missing. The sample table sets out roughly 190,000 clones. This rearrangement joins TRBV19 to TRBJ2-7; 8 nucleotides line up with TRBD1. The TCR originated in a woman younger than 35 in good health and CMV-seropositive. Sequencing was performed on PBMCs. CDR3 nucleotides: TGTGCCAGTAGTATTGGTTGGCAGGGGGCGCGGTACGAGCAGTACTTC. It specifies CASSIGWQGARYEQYF.